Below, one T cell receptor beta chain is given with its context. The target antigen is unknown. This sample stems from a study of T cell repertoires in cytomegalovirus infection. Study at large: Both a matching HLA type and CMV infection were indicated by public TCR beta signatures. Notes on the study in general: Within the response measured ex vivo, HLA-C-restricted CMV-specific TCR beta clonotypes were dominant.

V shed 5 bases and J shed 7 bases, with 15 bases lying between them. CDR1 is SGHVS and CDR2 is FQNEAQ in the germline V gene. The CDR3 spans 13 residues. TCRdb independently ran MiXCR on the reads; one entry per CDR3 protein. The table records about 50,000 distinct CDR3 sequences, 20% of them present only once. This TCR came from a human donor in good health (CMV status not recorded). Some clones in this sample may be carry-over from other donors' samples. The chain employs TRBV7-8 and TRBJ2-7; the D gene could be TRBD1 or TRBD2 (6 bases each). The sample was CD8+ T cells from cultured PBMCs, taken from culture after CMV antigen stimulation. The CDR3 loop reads CASSLGGSWEQYF. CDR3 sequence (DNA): TGTGCCAGCAGCCTAGGGGGGTCCTGGGAGCAGTACTTC. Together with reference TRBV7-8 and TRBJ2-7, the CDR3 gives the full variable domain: GAGVSQSPRYKVAKRGQDVALRCDPISGHVSLFWYQQALGQGPEFLTYFQNEAQLDKSGLPSDRFFAERPEGSVSTLKIQRTQQEDSAVYLCASSLGGSWEQYFGPGTRLTVT.